The clone carrying this TCR beta chain was counted between two and nine times. This entry comes from a study of blood T cell repertoires in COVID-19. On the study more broadly: Sample material is recorded as cDNA or gDNA derived from T cells, B-cell-depleted T cells, or PBMCs.

The CDR3 loop spans 14 amino acids. Germline V gene data show CDR1 as MNHEY and CDR2 as SMNVEV (reference sequence). The ends were cut back, 7 bases at V and 7 bases at J, with 19 bases in the middle. Sequencing used immunoSEQ multiplex PCR; TCRdb keeps in-frame clones, though not all of them. The sample contains 300,000 to 350,000 clones, around 90% of which appear only once. The V gene is TRBV27, the J gene TRBJ1-2; D possibly corresponds to TRBD1 (5 bases). The sample was PBMCs or T cells enriched from blood (not recorded which). The TCR was taken from a woman younger than 35 with acute COVID-19. The DNA of the CDR3 is TGTGCCAGCACCCCAATGGGGGGGATGACTGGCTACACCTTC. This codes for CASTPMGGMTGYTF.